This T cell receptor beta chain was profiled in a study of blood T cell repertoires in COVID-19. The data were produced by immunoSEQ multiplex PCR, yet TCRdb's version contains in-frame clones alone and is incomplete. The sample holds roughly 570,000 clones, approximately 88% seen once. This clone was detected once. The CDR3 is 14 residues long. V gave up 6 bases and J gave up 8 bases; unmatched junction bases: 9. CDR1 is WSHSY, CDR2 SAAADI, per germline. The source of this sequence is a woman aged 50 to 65 with COVID-19, enrolled during active disease. What was sequenced was peripheral blood. The chain joins TRBV10-2 to TRBJ1-2; 10 bases agree with TRBD1. The CDR3 DNA reads TGCGCCAGCAGGCTAAGACAGGGGGCCGGCGGCTACACCTTC. Its translation: CASRLRQGAGGYTF.